This TCR beta chain is drawn from a study of shared clonotypes between healthy human individuals. Study-level points and caveats: The study found lower generation probabilities in non-shared clonotypes than in those shared by all four donors. Though the depth was large, rarefaction showed that sorted-subset sequencing was incomplete.

This clone was found once. Its antigen remains unidentified. An assay was performed, and its level was deep. Evenly divided among several immunoSEQ plates was the genomic DNA of each subset. TCRdb keeps only in-frame clones here, not all; method: immunoSEQ multiplex PCR. The sample lists approximately 1,000,000 clones, approximately 80% occurring once. V lost 7 bases to trimming and J lost 1 base, with 10 bases between them. This CDR3 is 13 amino acids long. The germline V gene has CDR1 MNHEY and CDR2 SVGAGI. The clonotype comes from a man aged 18 to 29 in good health. Some clones in this sample may be carry-over from other donors' samples. This sequence joins TRBV6-5 and TRBJ1-1; D unclear. Sequencing used memory CD4+ T cells from PBMCs. Documented subset: CD45RA-negative fraction. The CDR3: CASTNTANTEAFF. DNA for the CDR3: TGTGCCAGCACCAATACAGCGAACACTGAAGCTTTCTTT.